The 15 T cell receptor beta chains presented below share a single source sample, sequenced in a study of control samples from healthy donors and cancer patients. Sequencing used immunoSEQ multiplex PCR; TCRdb keeps in-frame clones, though not all of them. The sample holds 150,000 to 200,000 clones, around 87% seen once. Sequenced material: blood. The receptors derive from a woman in her 50s in good health.

V usage is TRBV6-5 and J usage is TRBJ2-7; 10 bases agree with TRBD2. The germline CDR1 and CDR2 sequences are MNHEY and SVGAGI. The J segment lost 1 base and the V segment lost 6 bases, leaving 6 bases of the junction unmatched. This CDR3 region has 15 residues. The CDR3 DNA reads as TGTGCCAGCAGCCGTTTAGCGGGGGGTTCCTACGAGCAGTACTTC. This sequence encodes CASSRLAGGSYEQYF.

The chain has TRBV29-1 and TRBJ1-1; 9 nucleotides agree with TRBD1. After removal of 7 bases from V and 6 bases from J, the junction contained 6 bases not matched to a gene. The CDR3 loop spans 12 amino acids. Germline-derived CDR1 and CDR2 are SQVTM and ANQGSEA. The CDR3 loop is CSAGQGMSEAFF. CDR3 DNA sequence: TGCAGCGCCGGACAGGGGATGTCTGAAGCTTTCTTT.

This chain joins TRBV28 and TRBJ1-5; D is uncertain. Germline CDR1 is MDHEN and CDR2 is SYDVKM. The CDR3 is made up of 14 amino acids. Deletions cut 7 bases from V and 0 bases from J, with 10 bases between. The CDR3 DNA reads TGTGCCAGCACCCCCCACAATAGCAATCAGCCCCAGCATTTT. Translating it yields CASTPHNSNQPQHF. The full variable domain, with the rest looked up from reference TRBV28 and TRBJ1-5, is DVKVTQSSRYLVKRTGEKVFLECVQDMDHENMFWYRQDPGLGLRLIYFSYDVKMKEKGDIPEGYSVSREKKERFSLILESASTNQTSMYLCASTPHNSNQPQHFGDGTRLSIL.

V gene TRBV6-5 combines with J gene TRBJ1-4; TRBD1 matches 7 bases. Germline-derived CDR1 and CDR2 are MNHEY and SVGAGI. The CDR3 is 15 residues long. Trimming removed 5 bases from V and 7 bases from J; junction bases left unmatched: 10. As DNA, the CDR3 is TGTGCCAGCAGTCAATCCGGGACAGCGGGTGAAAAACTGTTTTTT. It codes for CASSQSGTAGEKLFF.

The chain combines TRBV7-6 with TRBJ2-3; perhaps TRBD2 as D (5 bases). Trimming removed 5 bases at V and 6 bases at J, with 24 bases between. The CDR3 runs 17 residues. The germline V gene has CDR1 SGHVS and CDR2 FNYEAQ. In DNA, the CDR3 is TGTGCCAGCAGCCCCCGAGCTTTAGCGACTTCTCCCGATACGCAGTATTTT. This encodes CASSPRALATSPDTQYF.

The table lists this clone with a count of one. The rearrangement joins TRBV9 to TRBJ1-2; no reliable D call. The V and J ends lost 3 bases and 5 bases respectively, with 26 bases between them. Germline-derived CDR1 and CDR2 are SGDLS and YYNGEE. The length of the CDR3 is 18 residues. The CDR3 nucleotides read TGTGCCAGCAGCGACGACCCCGGGCCCTCGCCCCCATCTTATGGCTACACCTTC. Amino acid sequence: CASSDDPGPSPPSYGYTF.

This rearrangement joins TRBV21-1 to TRBJ2-2. TRBV21-1 is a listed pseudogene. This CDR3 contains 13 residues. As DNA, the CDR3 is TGTGCCAGCAGCAAAGTTGGACACCGGGGAGCTGTTTTT. Translating gives CASSKVGHRGAVF.

The chain recombines TRBV4-3 with TRBJ2-1; the D is unclear. The CDR3 is 12 amino acids. V lost 1 base and J 10 bases, leaving 8 bases between the germline ends. CDR1 LGHNA and CDR2 YSLEER come from the germline V gene. Here the CDR3 reads CASSQGSWEQFF. CDR3 in DNA: TGCGCCAGCAGCCAAGGTTCTTGGGAGCAGTTCTTC.

The rearrangement links TRBV24-1 to TRBJ2-5, with a possible D match to TRBD2 (6 bases). Trimming pared 4 bases from V and 5 bases from J, leaving 19 bases between. The CDR3 has 16 residues. Germline V gene data show CDR1 as KGHDR and CDR2 as SFDVKD. The CDR3, as DNA: TGTGCCACCAGTGAGGGGGGACTCTCCCCTGTGGAGACCCAGTACTTC. Translated: CATSEGGLSPVETQYF.

V is TRBV6-5 and J is TRBJ1-6; D might be TRBD1 (5 bases). V was pared by 6 bases and J by 0 bases, with 9 bases between. Germline assignment: CDR1 MNHEY and CDR2 SVGAGI. The CDR3 extends over 15 amino acids. The CDR3 reads CASRGGSSYNSPLHF. CDR3 sequence (DNA): TGTGCCAGCAGGGGGGGGAGCTCCTATAATTCACCCCTCCACTTT.

The rearrangement joins TRBV7-9 to TRBJ1-3; D gene ambiguous. The CDR3 contains 14 residues. Trimming took off 7 bases at V and 0 bases at J, with 10 bases between the two ends. CDR1 SEHNR and CDR2 FQNEAQ come from the germline V gene (reference sequence). As DNA, the CDR3 is TGTGCCAGCACCATTACGGGCTCTGGAAACACCATATATTTT. Amino acid sequence: CASTITGSGNTIYF.

The V call is TRBV15, the J call TRBJ2-3; possible D gene TRBD2, 6 bases. Germline V lookup: CDR1 LNHNV, CDR2 YYDKDF (reference sequence). This CDR3 spans 14 amino acids. The ends were cut back, 5 bases at V and 4 bases at J, with 13 bases in the middle. The CDR3 loop reads CATSGLARADTQYF. The CDR3 bases are TGTGCCACCAGCGGGCTAGCGCGCGCAGATACGCAGTATTTT.

The genes are TRBV12-5 and TRBJ2-3; 9 bases line up with TRBD2. The V gene's germline CDR1 is LGHNT and CDR2 FRNRAP. The CDR3 has 17 amino acids. With V trimmed by 6 bases and J by 0 bases, 10 bases remained unmatched. CDR3 sequence reads: CASGSLQAGGSTDTQYF. The CDR3 nucleotides are TGTGCTAGTGGCTCCCTCCAAGCGGGAGGTAGCACAGATACGCAGTATTTT.

This chain connects TRBV7-3 to TRBJ2-3; 7 bases line up with TRBD1. CDR1 and CDR2 (germline): SGHTA, FQGTGA. J gave up 2 bases and V 7 bases, and 6 bases lay outside the gene matches. The CDR3 sequence is 14 residues long. CDR3 coding DNA: TGTGCCAGCAACACAGGGGCGTCCACAGATACGCAGTATTTT. The encoded protein is CASNTGASTDTQYF.

This sequence joins TRBV28 and TRBJ2-7; 10 nucleotides agree with TRBD2. This CDR3 has 14 residues. V trimming: 2 bases; J trimming: 2 bases; junction bases outside the gene matches: 0. Germline V gene data show CDR1 as MDHEN and CDR2 as SYDVKM. The CDR3 protein is CASSLTSGTYEQYF. Written as DNA, the CDR3 is TGTGCCAGCAGTTTAACTAGCGGGACCTACGAGCAGTACTTC.